These T cell receptor beta chains were read from a single sample in a study of regulatory T cells in long-lasting Graves disease. TCRdb processed the multiplex PCR reads anew with MiXCR; each CDR3 protein has one entry. The sample lists 200,000 to 250,000 distinct CDR3 sequences, around 20% seen once, with approximately 10% in the top ten. The data also belong to a second study, concerning T cells in Graves' hyperthyroidism and ophthalmopathy.

Sample: peripheral blood mononuclear cells (PBMCs), taken at new diagnosis, from a patient treated with antithyroid drugs. Source of these receptors: a woman aged 25-40 years with Graves disease. CDR3s include the opening cysteine and the closing phenylalanine or tryptophan. The order of the fields is J gene, V gene, D gene, clone size, CDR3 protein, CDR3 DNA. D genes are given only for firm matches. A row's size may be missing; if present it is once, few, many or a size class.

>TRBJ2-5|TRBV6-5|TRBD2|NA
CASSWGLATGETQYF
TGTGCCAGCAGTTGGGGACTAGCGACCGGGGAGACCCAGTACTTC
>TRBJ1-5|TRBV6-1|NA|many
CASIPVLGGNQPQHF
TGTGCCAGCATCCCCGTCTTAGGGGGCAATCAGCCCCAGCATTTT
>TRBJ1-2|TRBV7-9|NA|many
CASSLGTASYGYTF
TGTGCCAGCAGCTTAGGGACAGCCTCCTATGGCTACACCTTC
>TRBJ1-2|TRBV5-6|NA|few
CASSLVGARGYGYTF
TGTGCCAGCAGCTTGGTCGGGGCTCGGGGCTATGGCTACACCTTC
>TRBJ1-5|TRBV20-1|TRBD1|many
CSASRRRQGSNQPQHF
TGCAGTGCTAGTCGCCGCCGACAGGGCTCGAATCAGCCCCAGCATTTT
>TRBJ2-1|TRBV9|NA|NA
CASSVEEGAAYNEQFF
TGTGCCAGCAGCGTAGAGGAGGGGGCGGCCTACAATGAGCAGTTCTTC
>TRBJ1-3|TRBV12-3/TRBV12-4|NA|NA
CASLAVSSGNTIYF
TGTGCCTCTCTGGCTGTTAGCTCTGGAAACACCATATATTTT
>TRBJ1-5|TRBV20-1|NA|many
CSARDRLGGSSNQPQHF
TGCAGTGCTAGAGATCGCTTGGGAGGGTCAAGCAATCAGCCCCAGCATTTT
>TRBJ1-5|TRBV18|NA|many
CASSLGLANQPQHF
TGTGCCAGCTCACTAGGACTGGCCAATCAGCCCCAGCATTTT
>TRBJ2-7|TRBV2|TRBD2|NA
CASSSGGGYEQYF
TGTGCCAGCAGTTCCGGGGGGGGCTACGAGCAGTACTTC
>TRBJ2-3|TRBV27|TRBD2|NA
CASSLVGLAVTSTDTQYF
TGTGCCAGCAGTTTAGTAGGGCTAGCGGTAACTAGCACAGATACGCAGTATTTT
>TRBJ2-2|TRBV27|NA|NA
CASSFPGAGGELFF
TGTGCCAGCAGTTTCCCCGGGGCGGGCGGGGAGCTGTTTTTT
>TRBJ2-7|TRBV6-1|TRBD1|NA
CASSSTGGYEQYF
TGTGCCAGCAGCTCGACAGGGGGCTACGAGCAGTACTTC
>TRBJ2-1|TRBV7-2|TRBD2|NA
CASSLGTSGSFPYNEQFF
TGTGCCAGCAGCTTAGGGACTAGCGGGAGCTTCCCCTACAATGAGCAGTTCTTC
>TRBJ1-2|TRBV5-5|NA|many
CASSFGVDYGYTF
TGTGCCAGCAGCTTTGGGGTGGACTATGGCTACACCTTC
>TRBJ1-3|TRBV9|NA|many
CASSPERGYSGNTIYF
TGTGCCAGCAGCCCAGAAAGGGGTTACTCTGGAAACACCATATATTTT
>TRBJ2-7|TRBV4-2|TRBD2|NA
CASSQDLAGGGYEQYF
TGTGCCAGCAGCCAAGACCTAGCGGGAGGCGGATACGAGCAGTACTTC